Included here is one TCR beta chain sequence, with context. No cognate antigen has been identified for it. The sample holds no much larger clone one base away, and base qualities are not on file. The data originate from a study of control samples from healthy donors and cancer patients (dated by TCRdb to between 2020 and 2021). The library came from the immunoSEQ multiplex PCR assay. Held by TCRdb, this immuneACCESS table contains in-frame sequences only and omits some clones. Under half of the omission traces to an unresolved V gene where checked; the cause of the rest is unknown. The sample profile shows 25,000 to 35,000 clones; approximately 87% of them were found once. The ten most abundant clones make up roughly 1.5% of the sample. The germline V gene (reference sequence) sets CDR1 to SGHAT and CDR2 to FQDESV. From the cysteine through the phenylalanine, the CDR3 covers 15 amino acids. This entry keeps only the CDR3 DNA: 45 bases, framed from base 1. V ends up 4 bases short and J 7 bases short, with an unmatched junction base count of 7.

The receptor was isolated from a woman aged 40 to 50 with lung cancer. Specimen: PBMCs. This receptor chain uses TRBV11-1 and TRBJ2-1, with 10 middle bases fitting TRBD2. The CDR3 sequence is CASSSSGGALNEQFF. The DNA sequence is as follows: TGTGCCAGCAGCTCGAGCGGGGGGGCCCTAAATGAGCAGTTCTTC.